The 20 T cell receptor beta chains below come from one sample, sequenced in a study of OX40 agonist ivuxolimab in advanced cancers. Clones were read by immunoSEQ multiplex PCR, and TCRdb kept only the in-frame ones, dropping some. The data show more than 50,000 clones, with over 70% seen just once and less than 4.5% held by the top ten. Sequences were derived from CD4+ or CD8+ T cells sorted from blood, sampled in a trial of the OX40 agonist ivuxolimab. All receptors derive from an adult with an advanced solid tumor such as melanoma, head and neck, liver or kidney cancer.

This chain joins TRBV6-1 and TRBJ1-1; possibly TRBD1 for D (6 bases). Germline CDR1 is MNHNS and CDR2 is SASEGT. The CDR3 is 13 amino acids. Trimming removed 8 bases at V and 2 bases at J, with 12 bases between. Here the CDR3 DNA reads TGTGCCAGCCTAGGACAGTTTAACACTGAAGCTTTCTTT. It is translated as CASLGQFNTEAFF.

The V gene is TRBV7-9, the J gene TRBJ1-2; D perhaps matches TRBD1 (5 bases). The V end was cut by 5 bases, the J end by 4 bases, with 14 bases between. The CDR3 covers 14 residues. Germline CDR1 and CDR2: SEHNR and FQNEAQ (reference sequence). The CDR3 sequence is CASSRPGTVYGYTF. In nucleotides, the CDR3 is TGTGCCAGCAGCCGACCTGGGACGGTCTATGGCTACACCTTC.

This rearrangement joins TRBV27 to TRBJ1-3; D not resolved. Germline V gives CDR1 MNHEY, CDR2 SMNVEV (reference sequence). Trimming shortened V by 2 bases and J by 5 bases, and 10 bases separated the two germline ends. The CDR3 totals 14 residues. The CDR3 region is CASSLGPWRNTIYF. The DNA for the CDR3 is TGTGCCAGCAGTTTAGGTCCCTGGAGAAACACCATATATTTT.

This clone was seen more than once but under ten times. V and J are TRBV19 and TRBJ2-1; TRBD2 agrees at 9 bases. V gave up 0 bases and J gave up 8 bases; unmatched junction bases: 8. Germline CDR1 reads LNHDA; CDR2 reads SQIVND (reference sequence). The CDR3 extends over 16 amino acids. CDR3 residues: CASSIDQAGGRDEQFF. The CDR3 DNA is TGTGCCAGTAGTATAGATCAGGCGGGAGGGCGCGATGAGCAGTTCTTC.

This chain joins TRBV19 and TRBJ2-7, with D possibly matching TRBD1 (6 bases). Germline CDR1 is LNHDA and CDR2 is SQIVND (reference sequence). This CDR3 spans 14 amino acids. With 5 bases removed from V and 6 bases from J, the gap between germline ends came to 17 bases. The CDR3 loop reads CASSADQGRGEQYF. The CDR3 nucleotides are TGTGCCAGTAGTGCCGACCAGGGGAGAGGCGAGCAGTACTTC.

The chain carries TRBV5-1 and TRBJ1-3, with 8 bases aligning to TRBD1. J lost 4 bases, V lost 4 bases, and 13 bases had no gene match. CDR1 is SGHRS, CDR2 YFSETQ, per germline. The CDR3 consists of 17 residues. The CDR3 DNA sequence: TGCGCCAGCAGCCGACTTCCGACAGGGGATGGAGGAAACACCATATATTTT. It specifies CASSRLPTGDGGNTIYF.

The J gene is TRBJ2-1, the V gene TRBV21-1. TRBV21-1 is recorded as a pseudogene. The CDR3 contains 14 residues. The CDR3 is CASSNGTVLNEQFF. CDR3 coding DNA: TGTGCCAGCAGCAACGGGACGGTACTTAATGAGCAGTTCTTC.

This clone appeared a single time. The rearrangement uses TRBV18 and TRBJ2-5; D is possibly TRBD2 (6 bases). Germline V gives CDR1 KGHSH, CDR2 LQKENI. V was clipped by 4 bases and J by 2 bases, with 17 bases between them. This CDR3 comprises 16 residues. CDR3 residues: CASSRFPGVVQETQYF. The CDR3, as DNA: TGTGCCAGCTCACGCTTTCCGGGGGTTGTTCAAGAGACCCAGTACTTC.

This chain uses TRBV28 with TRBJ1-2, with 9 bases that match TRBD1. Germline V gene data show CDR1 as MDHEN and CDR2 as SYDVKM. This CDR3 region has 18 residues. Trimming cost V 6 bases and J 3 bases; bases outside gene matches: 17. This CDR3 reads CASSPRDRVGKRHYGYTF. In DNA, the CDR3 is TGTGCCAGCAGCCCCCGGGACAGGGTCGGGAAACGGCACTATGGCTACACCTTC.

The V gene is TRBV6-1, the J gene TRBJ2-1, with 7 bases matching TRBD2. The J segment lost 8 bases and the V segment lost 0 bases, leaving 10 bases of the junction unmatched. Germline CDR1 is MNHNS and CDR2 is SASEGT. This CDR3 is 16 amino acids long. The CDR3 sequence: CASSEAGRGSLDEQFF. The CDR3 DNA follows: TGTGCCAGCAGTGAAGCGGGGCGGGGGTCCCTCGATGAGCAGTTCTTC.

This clone has only a few counts. The chain couples TRBV29-1 to TRBJ1-4; 12 positions match TRBD1. The junction had 5 bases not matched to a gene; V was cut back by 7 bases and J by 8 bases. CDR1 and CDR2 from the germline V gene are SQVTM and ANQGSEA. The CDR3 runs to 13 residues. The DNA of the CDR3 is TGCAGCGCCTTCGGGACAGGGGGCGAAAAACTGTTTTTT. Its protein product is CSAFGTGGEKLFF.

This chain joins TRBV2 and TRBJ2-1, with D unclear. Trimming cost V 6 bases and J 10 bases, with 13 bases left between them. The germline V gene encodes CDR1 SNHLY and CDR2 FYNNEI. CDR3 length equals 12 residues. For the CDR3, the DNA is TGTGCCAGCAGGCCCGACCTAGGGGAGCAGTTCTTC. It translates to CASRPDLGEQFF. The full variable domain, rest sourced from reference TRBV2 and TRBJ2-1, is EPEVTQTPSHQVTQMGQEVILRCVPISNHLYFYWYRQILGQKVEFLVSFYNNEISEKSEIFDDQFSVERPDGSNFTLKIRSTKLEDSAMYFCASRPDLGEQFFGPGTRLTVL.

V and J are TRBV4-1 and TRBJ2-7; possible D gene TRBD1, 6 bases. Germline V gene data show CDR1 as MGHRA and CDR2 as YSYEKL. V shed 3 bases and J shed 2 bases, with 11 bases lying between them. There are 14 residues in the CDR3. This CDR3 is CASSHTRGTYEQYF. CDR3 DNA: TGCGCCAGCAGCCACACTAGGGGGACCTACGAGCAGTACTTC.

The CDR3 loop reads CASSPPGIRTGGYQETQYF. DNA of the CDR3: TGTGCCAGCTCACCACCCGGGATTCGAACGGGGGGGTACCAAGAGACCCAGTACTTC. The chain couples TRBV18 to TRBJ2-5; 8 nucleotides line up with TRBD2. V lost 0 bases to trimming and J lost 0 bases; unmatched junction nucleotides: 12. CDR1 KGHSH and CDR2 LQKENI come from the germline V gene. This CDR3 spans 19 amino acids.

This clone was seen only a few times. The gene calls are TRBV6-6 and TRBJ2-2; TRBD2 matches at 7 bases. Germline CDR1 reads MNHNY; CDR2 reads SVGAGI (reference sequence). V gave up 0 bases and J gave up 6 bases; unmatched junction bases: 4. CDR3 length equals 15 residues. The CDR3 DNA follows: TGTGCCAGCAGTTACTCCCTTGGACTAGCCGGGGAGCTGTTTTTT. Translated, it gives CASSYSLGLAGELFF.

The rearrangement joins TRBV7-9 to TRBJ2-3, with TRBD2 identical over 12 bases. V lost 5 bases, J lost 5 bases, and 8 bases stayed unmatched. The CDR3 length is 16 residues. Germline V gene sequence: CDR1 SEHNR, CDR2 FQNEAQ (reference sequence). The CDR3 coding sequence is TGTGCCAGCAGCCCCCAGGCGGGACTAGCGGGAGATACGCAGTATTTT. Translated, it gives CASSPQAGLAGDTQYF. Combining the CDR3 with reference TRBV7-9 and TRBJ2-3 gives the whole variable domain DTGVSQNPRHKITKRGQNVTFRCDPISEHNRLYWYRQTLGQGPEFLTYFQNEAQLEKSRLLSDRFSAERPKGSFSTLEIQRTEQGDSAMYLCASSPQAGLAGDTQYFGPGTRLTVL.

V usage is TRBV10-1 and J usage is TRBJ2-1, with 13 bases lining up with TRBD2. The CDR3 covers 15 residues. The germline CDR1 and CDR2 sequences are WNHNN and SYGVQD (reference sequence). V was clipped by 8 bases and J by 7 bases; unmatched bases: 8. CDR3 residues: CASAKLAGGLNEQFF. CDR3 nucleotide sequence: TGCGCCAGCGCCAAACTAGCGGGGGGGCTGAATGAGCAGTTCTTC.

This clone appeared a single time. The chain carries TRBV7-2 and TRBJ2-2; a possible D gene is TRBD2 (7 bases). This CDR3 region has 16 residues. The V end lost 4 bases, the J end lost 9 bases, and 21 bases lay between the germline ends. The germline CDR1 and CDR2 sequences are SGHTA and FQGNSA. The CDR3 DNA sequence: TGTGCCAGCAGCTCCTCATTGGGCGGGGGCCACCGGGAGCTGTTTTTT. Amino acid sequence: CASSSSLGGGHRELFF. Full variable domain (missing parts from reference TRBV7-2 and TRBJ2-2): GAGVSQSPSNKVTEKGKDVELRCDPISGHTALYWYRQSLGQGLEFLIYFQGNSAPDKSGLPSDRFSAERTGGSVSTLTIQRTQQEDSAVYLCASSSSLGGGHRELFFGEGSRLTVL.

The V call is TRBV6-5, the J call TRBJ2-3, with D possibly matching TRBD2 (6 bases). V was pared by 6 bases and J by 1 base, with 11 bases between. CDR3 size: 14 residues. The germline CDR1 and CDR2 sequences are MNHEY and SVGAGI. The CDR3 is CASRLRGGTDTQYF. CDR3 coding DNA: TGTGCCAGCAGACTACGCGGGGGCACAGATACGCAGTATTTT.

The chain recombines TRBV4-3 with TRBJ1-1; TRBD1 might be the D (5 bases). This CDR3 has 15 residues. The ends were cut back, 0 bases at V and 4 bases at J, with 12 bases in the middle. Germline-derived CDR1 and CDR2 are LGHNA and YSLEER. The CDR3 coding sequence is TGCGCCAGCAGCCAAGAAATATTCGGGGGCACTGAAGCTTTCTTT. This gives the protein CASSQEIFGGTEAFF.